This note documents a single T cell receptor beta chain sequence. CDR3 size: 19 residues. Germline V gives CDR1 SGHDN, CDR2 FVKESK. Trimming pared 0 bases from V and 0 bases from J, leaving 19 bases between. Produced via immunoSEQ multiplex PCR; TCRdb's table is partial and in-frame only. There are over 55,000 clones in the sample; less than 90% occur only once, and around 0.8% lies in the top ten. Prior autoimmune disease or systemic immunosuppression barred patients. Collection of blood occurred at baseline, at cycle 4 day 1, and at cycle 7 day 1. These data are taken from a study of OX40 agonist ivuxolimab in advanced cancers. Study overall: Dose-escalation patients had hepatocellular carcinoma, melanoma, renal cell or head and neck cancer. Cohort: 65% to 90% men, mean age around 61, aged about 20 to 90.

V gene TRBV14 combines with J gene TRBJ2-3; D remains unclear. This specimen was CD4+ or CD8+ T cells sorted from blood, taken in a trial of the OX40 agonist ivuxolimab. The receptor was isolated from an adult with an advanced solid tumor such as melanoma, head and neck, liver or kidney cancer. CDR3: CASSQDSPLRRTSTDTQYF. The CDR3 bases are TGTGCCAGCAGCCAAGACTCCCCCCTGCGGAGAACTAGCACAGATACGCAGTATTTT.